This TCR beta chain was recovered during a study of immune evolution from preneoplasia to lung adenocarcinoma. General observations from the study: KRAS-mutant nodules had the highest T cell clonality.

Trimming pared 1 base from V and 6 bases from J, leaving 6 bases between. Per the germline V gene, CDR1 is ENHRY and CDR2 is SYGVKD. This CDR3 is 12 amino acids long. Produced via immunoSEQ multiplex PCR; TCRdb's table is partial and in-frame only. The sample comprises about 11,000 clones, 70% to 90% of which are singletons, and more than 3% rests with the top ten. This clone was recorded a few times. The antigen remains undetermined. The chain combines TRBV10-3 with TRBJ1-1; D ambiguous. The clonotype comes from a person aged 70 to 85 with invasive lung adenocarcinoma. Sequenced: FFPE invasive lung adenocarcinoma tissue. The CDR3 DNA follows: TGTGCCATCAGTGAGTATGGGGCTGAAGCTTTCTTT. It encodes CAISEYGAEAFF.